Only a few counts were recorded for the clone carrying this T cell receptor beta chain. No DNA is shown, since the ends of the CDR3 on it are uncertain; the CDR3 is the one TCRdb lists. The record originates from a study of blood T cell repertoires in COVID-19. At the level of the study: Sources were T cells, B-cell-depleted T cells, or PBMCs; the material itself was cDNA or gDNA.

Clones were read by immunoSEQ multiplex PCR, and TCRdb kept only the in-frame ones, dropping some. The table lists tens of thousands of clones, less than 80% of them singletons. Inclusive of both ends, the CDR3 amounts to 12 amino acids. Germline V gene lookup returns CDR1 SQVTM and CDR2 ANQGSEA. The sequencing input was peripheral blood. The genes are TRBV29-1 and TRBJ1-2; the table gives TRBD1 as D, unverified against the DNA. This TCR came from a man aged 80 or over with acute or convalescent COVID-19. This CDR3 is CSVLDRFGPGTF.